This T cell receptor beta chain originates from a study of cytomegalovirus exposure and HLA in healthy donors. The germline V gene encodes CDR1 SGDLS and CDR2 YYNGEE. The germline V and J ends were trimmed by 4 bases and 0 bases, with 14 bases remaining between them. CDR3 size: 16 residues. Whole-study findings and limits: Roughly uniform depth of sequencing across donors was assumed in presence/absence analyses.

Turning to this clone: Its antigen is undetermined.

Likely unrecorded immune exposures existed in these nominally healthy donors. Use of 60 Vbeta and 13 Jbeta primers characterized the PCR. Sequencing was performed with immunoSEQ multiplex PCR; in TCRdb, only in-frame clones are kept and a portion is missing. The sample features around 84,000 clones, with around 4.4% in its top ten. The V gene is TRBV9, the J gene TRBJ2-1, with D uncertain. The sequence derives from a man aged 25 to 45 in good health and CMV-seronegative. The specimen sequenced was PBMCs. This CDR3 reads CASSLRLSSSYNEQFF. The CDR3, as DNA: TGTGCCAGCAGCCTTCGACTCTCTAGCTCCTACAATGAGCAGTTCTTC.